This T cell receptor (beta chain) was identified during a study of T cells in localized non-small cell lung cancer. Points from the study as a whole: Blood T cell density predicted longer survival; adjacent-lung clonality, shorter. Uninvolved neighboring lung showed the greatest T cell clonality, exceeding tumor. Detection in adjacent lung was observed for a median around 50 of the top 100 tumor clones. As only one tumor region underwent sequencing, heterogeneity remains possible.

V shed 1 base and J shed 8 bases, with 9 bases lying between them. The germline V gene has CDR1 MNHNS and CDR2 SASEGT. This CDR3 region has 13 residues. To note about this clone: What it binds is unknown.

Clones were sequenced by immunoSEQ multiplex PCR, and TCRdb holds only the in-frame ones, with some missing. The table includes some 15,000 clones, around 87% detected once. The receptor was isolated from a male donor aged 60 or older with stage II lung adenocarcinoma. The V call is TRBV6-1, the J call TRBJ2-1; D gene unclear. The starting material was peripheral blood mononuclear cells, obtained before any cancer treatment. The CDR3 DNA reads as TGTGCCAGCAGTGAAGAGAGCTGGGATGAGCAGTTCTTC. This sequence encodes CASSEESWDEQFF.